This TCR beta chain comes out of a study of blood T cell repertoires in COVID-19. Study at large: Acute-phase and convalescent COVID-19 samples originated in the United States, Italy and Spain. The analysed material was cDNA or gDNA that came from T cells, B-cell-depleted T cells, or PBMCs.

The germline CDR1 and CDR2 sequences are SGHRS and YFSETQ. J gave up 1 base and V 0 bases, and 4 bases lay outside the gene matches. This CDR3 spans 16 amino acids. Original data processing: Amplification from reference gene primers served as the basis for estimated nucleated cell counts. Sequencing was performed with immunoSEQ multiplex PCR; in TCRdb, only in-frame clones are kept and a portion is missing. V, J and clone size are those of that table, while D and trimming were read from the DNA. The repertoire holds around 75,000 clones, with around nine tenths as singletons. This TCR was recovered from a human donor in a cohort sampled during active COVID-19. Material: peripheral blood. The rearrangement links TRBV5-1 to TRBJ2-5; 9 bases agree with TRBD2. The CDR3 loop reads CASSLGAGGPQETQYF. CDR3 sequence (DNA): TGCGCCAGCAGCTTGGGCGCGGGGGGGCCCCAAGAGACCCAGTACTTC.